Following are 30 T cell receptor beta chains from one sample sequenced in a study of OX40 agonist ivuxolimab in advanced cancers. Only in-frame clones appear in the TCRdb table, and some are missing; sequencing was by immunoSEQ multiplex PCR. This table has tens of thousands of clones, around 82% appearing once. Sequenced material: CD4+ or CD8+ T cells sorted from blood, taken in a trial of the OX40 agonist ivuxolimab. The origin of the receptors is an adult with an advanced solid tumor such as melanoma, head and neck, liver or kidney cancer.

This clone showed up just once. This chain connects TRBV21-1 to TRBJ1-2. TRBV21-1 counts as a pseudogene. This CDR3 has 15 residues. In nucleotides, the CDR3 is TGTGCCAGCAGTTACAGTGTCGGGTGGAACTATGGCTACACCTTC. Translation gives CASSYSVGWNYGYTF.

This chain uses TRBV5-1 with TRBJ2-5; 7 bases agree with TRBD2. CDR3 size: 14 residues. Trimming cost V 4 bases and J 4 bases; bases outside gene matches: 7. CDR1 is SGHRS, CDR2 YFSETQ, per germline. This CDR3 reads CASSQAGYLETQYF. In DNA form, the CDR3 reads TGCGCCAGCAGCCAAGCGGGGTACCTAGAGACCCAGTACTTC. The complete variable domain, with remaining parts taken from reference TRBV5-1 and TRBJ2-5, reads KAGVTQTPRYLIKTRGQQVTLSCSPISGHRSVSWYQQTPGQGLQFLFEYFSETQRNKGNFPGRFSGRQFSNSRSEMNVSTLELGDSALYLCASSQAGYLETQYFGPGTRLLVL.

J is TRBJ2-3 and V is TRBV7-2, with 8 bases fitting TRBD2. Trimming removed 2 bases from V and 5 bases from J; junction bases left unmatched: 6. Looked up from germline, CDR1 is SGHTA and CDR2 is FQGNSA. This CDR3 spans 15 amino acids. The CDR3 sequence: CASSLYAGGVDTQYF. CDR3 DNA: TGTGCCAGCAGCTTATACGCGGGGGGTGTAGATACGCAGTATTTT. The complete variable domain, with remaining parts taken from reference TRBV7-2 and TRBJ2-3, reads GAGVSQSPSNKVTEKGKDVELRCDPISGHTALYWYRQSLGQGLEFLIYFQGNSAPDKSGLPSDRFSAERTGGSVSTLTIQRTQQEDSAVYLCASSLYAGGVDTQYFGPGTRLTVL.

This rearrangement joins TRBV4-2 to TRBJ2-7, with 7 bases fitting TRBD2. Losses at the gene ends were 4 bases for V and 2 bases for J; bases not matched to a gene: 8. In germline, CDR1 is LGHNA, CDR2 YNFKEQ. CDR3 size: 15 residues. The CDR3 region has the DNA TGTGCCAGCAGCCGACAAGCGGGGTCTCCCTACGAGCAGTACTTC. Its translation: CASSRQAGSPYEQYF.

This clone is a singleton in its sample. J is TRBJ1-2 and V is TRBV5-6, with D possibly TRBD1 on 6 matching bases. Trimming stripped 4 bases from V and 0 bases from J, with 13 bases between. The CDR3 spans 15 residues. Germline V lookup: CDR1 SGHDT, CDR2 YYEEEE. For the CDR3, the DNA is TGTGCCAGCAGCCCCCTGGACAGAGCTAACTATGGCTACACCTTC. This translates into CASSPLDRANYGYTF.

The chain uses TRBV5-1 and TRBJ2-1, with D perhaps TRBD1 (6 bases). The CDR3 runs to 16 residues. The V gene lost 7 bases and the J gene lost 8 bases, with 25 bases spanning the gap. The V gene's germline CDR1 is SGHRS and CDR2 YFSETQ. As DNA, the CDR3 is TGCGCCAGCCCAGCTTGGCGGACAGAAATCCATGATGAGCAGTTCTTC. This gives the protein CASPAWRTEIHDEQFF.

This chain links TRBV5-5 with TRBJ1-2; TRBD1 agrees at 8 bases. Germline CDR1 and CDR2: SGHKS and YYEKEE (reference sequence). The CDR3 totals 14 residues. J gave up 4 bases and V 0 bases, and 2 bases lay outside the gene matches. The CDR3 DNA reads as TGTGCCAGCAGCTTGGCAGGGGGCGGCTATGGCTACACCTTC. Translating gives CASSLAGGGYGYTF.

This clone was counted only a few times. The chain links TRBV5-1 to TRBJ2-5, with D perhaps TRBD2 (5 bases). The CDR3 spans 14 residues. V was shortened by 5 bases and J by 2 bases, with 13 bases between the two germline ends. CDR1 SGHRS and CDR2 YFSETQ come from the germline V gene. DNA for the CDR3: TGCGCCAGCAGAACTGGACTTGGACAAGAGACCCAGTACTTC. As protein: CASRTGLGQETQYF.

The V call is TRBV7-9, the J call TRBJ2-5; 8 bases are shared with TRBD2. Looked up from germline, CDR1 is SEHNR and CDR2 is FQNEAQ (reference sequence). The CDR3 sequence is 15 residues long. The junction had 5 bases not matched to a gene; V was cut back by 3 bases and J by 2 bases. The CDR3 sequence is CASSLVIAGQETQYF. CDR3 nucleotides: TGTGCCAGCAGCTTGGTGATAGCGGGGCAAGAGACCCAGTACTTC.

The V gene is TRBV10-3, the J gene TRBJ1-1; no definite D call. Germline V gene lookup returns CDR1 ENHRY and CDR2 SYGVKD. With 6 bases removed from V and 2 bases from J, the gap between germline ends came to 16 bases. The CDR3 contains 15 residues. CDR3 DNA sequence: TGTGCCATCAGGGGTGTGGGCAGTCTTAACACTGAAGCTTTCTTT. Protein sequence: CAIRGVGSLNTEAFF.

The CDR3, as DNA: TGTGCCAGCAGTGAGACGATGACAGGGGTGGACGAGCAGTACTTC. Translation gives CASSETMTGVDEQYF. The chain uses TRBV25-1 and TRBJ2-7; 8 bases align to TRBD1. The germline gives CDR1 MGHDK, CDR2 SYGVNS. V was pared by 3 bases and J by 5 bases, with 9 bases of the junction left unmatched. There are 15 residues in the CDR3.

The rearrangement links TRBV7-3 to TRBJ1-6; D remains unclear. V was clipped by 0 bases and J by 14 bases, with 17 bases between them. Germline CDR1 is SGHTA and CDR2 is FQGTGA. The CDR3 is 15 amino acids. CDR3 in DNA: TGTGCCAGCAGCTTAACAGGACCCCCCGGGCAATCCCTCCACTTT. Translation gives CASSLTGPPGQSLHF.

This chain links TRBV6-5 with TRBJ1-5, with a weak D call TRBD1 (6 bases). Between the trimmed V and J ends, which lost 2 bases and 2 bases, there was a span of 7 bases. The CDR3 covers 14 residues. Germline-derived CDR1 and CDR2 are MNHEY and SVGAGI. CDR3 in amino acids: CASSYRQGNQPQHF. CDR3 in DNA: TGTGCCAGCAGTTACCGACAGGGCAATCAGCCCCAGCATTTT.

This clone was counted once. The V gene is TRBV4-3, the J gene TRBJ1-1; D call uncertain. Trimming cost V 4 bases and J 4 bases, with 16 bases left between them. Germline CDR1 reads LGHNA; CDR2 reads YSLEER. The CDR3 is made up of 15 amino acids. The CDR3 nucleotides are TGCGCCAGCAGCCCTGATCGGACGGTTACCACTGAAGCTTTCTTT. The encoded protein is CASSPDRTVTTEAFF.

The chain combines TRBV11-3 with TRBJ2-5; a possible D gene is TRBD2 (5 bases). V gave up 4 bases and J gave up 2 bases, with 8 bases separating them. This CDR3 spans 13 amino acids. Germline CDR1 and CDR2: SGHNT and YENEEA. The CDR3 DNA follows: TGTGCCAGCAGCTCGAGACTACAAGAGACCCAGTACTTC. Translating it yields CASSSRLQETQYF.

The sample holds a few counts of this clone. The chain is built from TRBV6-5 and TRBJ2-3; 8 bases align to TRBD2. Germline V gene lookup returns CDR1 MNHEY and CDR2 SVGAGI. The V segment lost 2 bases and the J segment 6 bases; nucleotides outside the gene matches: 7. This CDR3 spans 15 amino acids. The CDR3: CASSYEGGRLDTQYF. The CDR3 bases are TGTGCCAGCAGTTACGAGGGCGGGAGGTTGGATACGCAGTATTTT.

The chain joins TRBV5-6 to TRBJ1-3; D not certain. Germline V gene data show CDR1 as SGHDT and CDR2 as YYEEEE. The CDR3 is 15 residues long. Trimming stripped 4 bases from V and 0 bases from J, with 11 bases between. The CDR3 DNA reads as TGTGCCAGCAGCGGGCAGTATACCTCTGGAAACACCATATATTTT. This sequence encodes CASSGQYTSGNTIYF.

This chain uses TRBV6-6 with TRBJ2-3; TRBD1 agrees at 11 bases. The ends lost 5 bases at V and 4 bases at J; junction bases unmatched: 2. Germline V gene lookup returns CDR1 MNHNY and CDR2 SVGAGI (reference sequence). The CDR3 sequence is 14 residues long. The DNA for the CDR3 is TGTGCCAGCAGTACGGGACAGGGGGCAGATACGCAGTATTTT. It translates to CASSTGQGADTQYF.

J is TRBJ1-2 and V is TRBV15; perhaps TRBD1 as D (5 bases). Trimming left V 3 bases short and J 1 base short, with 6 bases between. The CDR3 contains 13 residues. Germline V gene data show CDR1 as LNHNV and CDR2 as YYDKDF (reference sequence). The CDR3 is CATSRGGNYGYTF. The CDR3, as DNA: TGTGCCACCAGCAGGGGGGGTAACTATGGCTACACCTTC.

The V gene is TRBV5-1, the J gene TRBJ1-5; D call uncertain. Germline V CDR1 and CDR2: SGHRS, YFSETQ. The CDR3 spans 13 residues. Between the trimmed V and J ends, which lost 4 bases and 2 bases, there was a span of 7 bases. This CDR3 is CASSLSGNQPQHF. The CDR3 region has the DNA TGCGCCAGCAGCCTCTCCGGCAATCAGCCCCAGCATTTT.

The count of this clone is one. The CDR3 loop is CACFSQGYGTYEQYF. CDR3 nucleotide sequence: TGTGCCTGCTTTTCTCAGGGGTACGGTACCTACGAGCAGTACTTC. V is TRBV30 and J is TRBJ2-7, with D possibly being TRBD1 (6 bases). V lost 6 bases and J lost 2, with 20 bases in between. Germline CDR1 is GTSNPN and CDR2 is SVGIG (reference sequence). The CDR3 sequence is 15 residues long.

The rearrangement joins TRBV4-2 to TRBJ2-3; 9 positions match TRBD2. The CDR3 length is 18 residues. Germline loops: CDR1 LGHNA, CDR2 YNFKEQ. V gave up 0 bases and J gave up 5 bases; unmatched junction bases: 12. In DNA, the CDR3 is TGTGCCAGCAGCCAAGATAACCTAGCGGGAAGGTGGGGAGATACGCAGTATTTT. Protein product: CASSQDNLAGRWGDTQYF.

This clone is a singleton in its sample. The rearrangement uses TRBV4-3 and TRBJ1-1; D call uncertain. This CDR3 contains 14 residues. Germline CDR1 and CDR2: LGHNA and YSLEER. V was shortened by 1 base and J by 1 base, with 7 bases between the two germline ends. CDR3 protein: CASSQGVRNTEAFF. The CDR3 coding sequence is TGCGCCAGCAGCCAAGGGGTTAGGAACACTGAAGCTTTCTTT.

This chain connects TRBV5-8 to TRBJ1-6; D unresolved. V lost 0 bases, J lost 9 bases, and 7 bases lay in between. Germline V gene sequence: CDR1 SGHTS, CDR2 YDEGEE. This CDR3 contains 13 residues. DNA of the CDR3: TGTGCCAGCAGCTTGGGGGTTGGTTCACCCCTCCACTTT. Translation: CASSLGVGSPLHF.

This chain links TRBV19 with TRBJ2-5; no reliable D call. The J call may be in error: the DNA end matches TRBJ2-7 better. Per germline, CDR1 LNHDA and CDR2 SQIVND (reference sequence). The CDR3 runs 15 residues. Written as DNA, the CDR3 is TGTGCCAGTAGTAGAGACCGTCTGAGCTCCTACGAGCAGTACTTC. Translated: CASSRDRLSSYEQYF.

This chain uses TRBV2 with TRBJ2-7, with D possibly TRBD2 on 6 matching bases. V dropped 4 bases and J dropped 1 base, with 8 bases sitting between them. The CDR3 runs to 13 residues. CDR1 is SNHLY, CDR2 FYNNEI, per germline. The DNA for the CDR3 is TGTGCCAGCAGTGTACGGGGGTCCTACGAGCAGTACTTC. It specifies CASSVRGSYEQYF.

This chain links TRBV5-5 with TRBJ1-2; D call uncertain. The length of the CDR3 is 11 residues. The germline V and J ends were trimmed by 3 bases and 4 bases, with 4 bases remaining between them. Germline V gene lookup returns CDR1 SGHKS and CDR2 YYEKEE (reference sequence). The CDR3 spells CASSWTYGYTF. CDR3 nucleotide sequence: TGTGCCAGCAGCTGGACCTATGGCTACACCTTC.

The V and J genes are TRBV10-3 and TRBJ1-2, with a possible D match to TRBD1 (5 bases). The CDR3 has 11 amino acids. The germline V gene has CDR1 ENHRY and CDR2 SYGVKD. The V end lost 7 bases, the J end lost 3 bases, and 6 bases lay between the germline ends. In DNA form, the CDR3 reads TGTGCCATCACGGGGGACTATGGCTACACCTTC. Translating it yields CAITGDYGYTF.

As regards this clone: Other DNA sequences in this sample translate to the same CDR3. V and J are TRBV6-5 and TRBJ1-2, with D unresolved. The V and J ends lost 0 bases and 3 bases respectively, with 2 bases between them. Germline loops: CDR1 MNHEY, CDR2 SVGAGI. This CDR3 contains 12 residues. The CDR3 loop is CASSYSDYGYTF. CDR3 in DNA: TGTGCCAGCAGTTACTCGGACTATGGCTACACCTTC.

The gene calls are TRBV6-5 and TRBJ2-7, with TRBD2 as a possible D gene (5 bases). The ends were cut back, 2 bases at V and 3 bases at J, with 8 bases in the middle. This CDR3 contains 13 residues. Germline lookup yields CDR1 MNHEY and CDR2 SVGAGI. This CDR3 is CASSYGLGYEQYF. CDR3 nucleotides: TGTGCCAGCAGTTACGGACTCGGCTACGAGCAGTACTTC.